Listed here are 21 T cell receptor beta chains from one sample, sequenced in a study of T cells in Graves' hyperthyroidism and ophthalmopathy. TCR beta CDR3 region amplification was performed from RNA transcripts. The HTBI set primed first-round TCR CDR3 RT-PCR. TCRdb passed the multiplex PCR reads through MiXCR, listing each CDR3 protein once. The sample holds over 500,000 distinct CDR3 sequences, 14% seen once. Sequenced material: blood. These receptors all stem from a woman between 35 and 50 years old with Graves' hyperthyroidism.

A few counts support this clonotype. This chain connects TRBV7-2 to TRBJ2-3; D remains unclear. The germline CDR1 and CDR2 sequences are SGHTA and FQGNSA. Trimming shortened V by 5 bases and J by 5 bases, and 11 bases separated the two germline ends. This CDR3 comprises 13 residues. Here the CDR3 reads CASSVQLVDTQYF. The CDR3 DNA reads as TGTGCCAGCAGCGTACAACTGGTAGATACGCAGTATTTT.

This clonotype was observed a handful of times. The chain links TRBV19 to TRBJ2-1, with D perhaps matching TRBD2 (5 bases). CDR3 length: 14 residues. Germline CDR1 LNHDA, CDR2 SQIVND (reference sequence). Trimming removed 5 bases from V and 4 bases from J, with 12 bases in between. The CDR3 reads CASSVQRIYNEQFF. The CDR3 DNA is TGTGCCAGTAGTGTCCAGCGGATTTACAATGAGCAGTTCTTC. The full variable domain, in which reference TRBV19 and TRBJ2-1 provide the parts outside the CDR3, is DGGITQSPKYLFRKEGQNVTLSCEQNLNHDAMYWYRQDPGQGLRLIYYSQIVNDFQKGDIAEGYSVSREKKESFPLTVTSAQKNPTAFYLCASSVQRIYNEQFFGPGTRLTVL.

The CDR3 region is CASSLEPGLEEQYF. In DNA, the CDR3 is TGTGCCAGCAGCTTGGAACCAGGACTGGAGGAGCAGTACTTC. The chain is built from TRBV5-4 and TRBJ2-7, with D tentatively TRBD2 (5 bases). Trimming removed 0 bases at V and 7 bases at J, with 14 bases between. The CDR3 consists of 14 residues. The germline V gene has CDR1 SGHNT and CDR2 YYREEE (reference sequence).

This clonotype was seen only a few times. This sequence joins TRBV18 and TRBJ1-5; D unclear. The CDR3 spans 14 residues. The V and J ends lost 3 bases and 3 bases respectively, with 9 bases between them. Germline loops: CDR1 KGHSH, CDR2 LQKENI. The CDR3 protein is CASSPSSDNQPQHF. For the CDR3, the DNA is TGTGCCAGCTCACCCTCCAGTGACAATCAGCCCCAGCATTTT.

About this clonotype itself: One base away lies a much larger clone, so this may be a sequencing read error. J is TRBJ2-7 and V is TRBV20-1, with 8 bases aligning to TRBD2. Germline CDR1 DFQATT, CDR2 SNEGSKA (reference sequence). This CDR3 has 13 residues. The CDR3 is CSSSERELYEQYF. The DNA for the CDR3 is TGCAGTTCTAGCGAGCGGGAGCTGTACGAGCAGTACTTC.

Comment on this clonotype: A much bigger clone sits one base away, suggesting this may be a read error. The rearrangement joins TRBV6-1 to TRBJ2-3; the match to TRBD2 covers 13 bases. V shed 7 bases, J shed 6 bases, and the junction held 10 bases outside the gene matches. The CDR3 consists of 16 residues. Germline V gene sequence: CDR1 MNHNS, CDR2 SASEGT. The CDR3 region has the DNA TGTGCCAGCATGGGGACGACTAGCGGGAGGAAGGATACGCAGTATTTT. The encoded protein is CASMGTTSGRKDTQYF.

The V gene is TRBV6-2 or TRBV6-3, the J gene TRBJ2-1; no firm D call. Looked up from germline, CDR1 is MNHEY and CDR2 is SVGEGT. There are 10 residues in the CDR3. The germline V and J ends were trimmed by 11 bases and 7 bases, with 9 bases remaining between them. The CDR3 coding sequence is TGTGCCTCGCCCGTTAATGAGCAGTTCTTC. It specifies CASPVNEQFF.

Comment on this clonotype: This CDR3 is missing its conserved last phenylalanine or tryptophan, likely due to a read error. The V gene is TRBV5-8, the J gene TRBJ1-4; D is uncertain. The V gene's germline CDR1 is SGHTS and CDR2 YDEGEE. With 4 bases removed from V and 4 bases from J, the gap between germline ends came to 11 bases. This CDR3 is built from 14 residues. This CDR3 is CASSGGDLNEKLFI. The DNA for the CDR3 is TGTGCCAGCAGCGGCGGAGACCTTAATGAAAAACTGTTTATT.

The chain recombines TRBV10-3 with TRBJ2-7; 7 bases are a match to TRBD2. Germline V CDR1 and CDR2: ENHRY, SYGVKD. Losses at the gene ends were 2 bases for V and 3 bases for J; bases not matched to a gene: 13. The CDR3 extends over 17 amino acids. The CDR3 region has the DNA TGTGCCATCAGTGAGCTCCAGGATGTAGCGGGCCACTACGAGCAGTACTTC. Encoded protein: CAISELQDVAGHYEQYF.

Regarding this clonotype: Possible read error: a much larger clone is one base away. The chain employs TRBV15 and TRBJ1-4; D is unresolved. This CDR3 spans 17 amino acids. CDR1 is LNHNV, CDR2 YYDKDF, per germline (reference sequence). Written as DNA, the CDR3 is TGTGCCACCAGCAGAGACCGACTCCGGTTAGGGAATGGAAAACTGTTTTTT. Protein product: CATSRDRLRLGNGKLFF.

This clonotype was recorded many times. V and J are TRBV19 and TRBJ2-1, with a possible D match to TRBD1 (6 bases). The germline V gene encodes CDR1 LNHDA and CDR2 SQIVND (reference sequence). V lost 3 bases to trimming and J lost 2 bases, with 11 bases between them. This CDR3 comprises 15 residues. DNA of the CDR3: TGTGCCAGTAGTATCCAAAAGGGGGCCTACAATGAGCAGTTCTTC. Its translation is CASSIQKGAYNEQFF. The complete variable domain, with remaining parts taken from reference TRBV19 and TRBJ2-1, reads DGGITQSPKYLFRKEGQNVTLSCEQNLNHDAMYWYRQDPGQGLRLIYYSQIVNDFQKGDIAEGYSVSREKKESFPLTVTSAQKNPTAFYLCASSIQKGAYNEQFFGPGTRLTVL.

This clonotype was counted ten times or more. The rearrangement uses TRBV11-2 and TRBJ2-2; D is ambiguous. Between the trimmed V and J ends, which lost 0 bases and 4 bases, there was a span of 6 bases. CDR1 and CDR2 from the germline V gene are SGHAT and FQNNGV. There are 14 residues in the CDR3. The DNA of the CDR3 is TGTGCCAGCAGCTTAGATGCAGCCACCGGGGAGCTGTTTTTT. This gives the protein CASSLDAATGELFF. The full variable domain, in which reference TRBV11-2 and TRBJ2-2 provide the parts outside the CDR3, is EAGVAQSPRYKIIEKRQSVAFWCNPISGHATLYWYQQILGQGPKLLIQFQNNGVVDDSQLPKDRFSAERLKGVDSTLKIQPAKLEDSAVYLCASSLDAATGELFFGEGSRLTVL.

The chain couples TRBV3-1 to TRBJ2-7; no reliable D call. CDR1 is LGHDT and CDR2 is YNNKEL in the germline V gene (reference sequence). The length of the CDR3 is 12 residues. With 0 bases removed from V and 5 bases from J, the gap between germline ends came to 5 bases. This CDR3 reads CASSQESDEQYF. The CDR3 DNA reads TGTGCCAGCAGCCAAGAATCCGACGAGCAGTACTTC.

At least ten counts were recorded for this clonotype. V and J are TRBV6-1 and TRBJ1-5, with D possibly matching TRBD1 (5 bases). V lost 3 bases and J lost 0, with 9 bases in between. The length of the CDR3 is 15 residues. CDR1 MNHNS and CDR2 SASEGT come from the germline V gene. CDR3 in DNA: TGTGCCAGCAGTGAGAGGGGAGATAGCAATCAGCCCCAGCATTTT. Translation: CASSERGDSNQPQHF.

This clonotype came up a few times. This chain uses TRBV20-1 with TRBJ2-5, with D perhaps matching TRBD1 (7 bases). V gave up 0 bases and J gave up 2 bases, with 13 bases separating them. The CDR3 runs 15 residues. Germline assignment: CDR1 DFQATT and CDR2 SNEGSKA (reference sequence). Here the CDR3 reads CSARDISGGQETQYF. As DNA, the CDR3 is TGCAGTGCTAGAGATATCTCAGGGGGGCAAGAGACCCAGTACTTC.

This clonotype was recorded many times. The chain has TRBV20-1 and TRBJ2-7; D is possibly TRBD2 (5 bases). From germline, CDR1 is DFQATT and CDR2 SNEGSKA (reference sequence). Trimming stripped 0 bases from V and 2 bases from J, with 11 bases between. The CDR3 extends over 14 amino acids. DNA of the CDR3: TGCAGTGCTAGAGAGGGATCCGGGGCCTACGAGCAGTACTTC. As protein: CSAREGSGAYEQYF.

This clonotype was seen many times. J is TRBJ2-7 and V is TRBV2; 10 bases are a match to TRBD2. Losses at the gene ends were 1 base for V and 9 bases for J; bases not matched to a gene: 3. Germline lookup yields CDR1 SNHLY and CDR2 FYNNEI. This CDR3 has 13 residues. DNA for the CDR3: TGTGCCAGCAGTGAAGGGACTAGCGGCGGGCAGTACTTC. It is translated as CASSEGTSGGQYF.

This clonotype was seen only a few times. Germline is not matched at one junction end, which may reflect a read error. This chain uses TRBV27 with TRBJ2-1, with TRBD2 matching over 12 bases. The CDR3 sequence is 16 residues long. Germline CDR1 and CDR2: MNHEY and SMNVEV (reference sequence). The CDR3 DNA follows: TGTGCCAGCAGTTACCTAGCGGGAGGGCCCTCGAGTGAGCAGTCCTTC. This codes for CASSYLAGGPSSEQSF.

The sample holds many counts of this clonotype. The rearrangement joins TRBV28 to TRBJ2-7; D perhaps matches TRBD1 (5 bases). Germline V gene lookup returns CDR1 MDHEN and CDR2 SYDVKM. V gave up 10 bases and J gave up 3 bases, with 10 bases separating them. The CDR3 contains 11 residues. This CDR3 is CAIHRGYEQYF. Here the CDR3 DNA reads TGTGCCATTCATAGGGGCTACGAGCAGTACTTC.

Only a few counts were recorded for this clonotype. This chain connects TRBV12-3 or TRBV12-4 to TRBJ2-2, with D unclear. The CDR3 sequence is 12 residues long. Trimming took off 6 bases at V and 7 bases at J, with 9 bases between the two ends. CDR3 sequence (DNA): TGTGCCAGCAGAGGTGTTGTCGGGGAGCTGTTTTTT. It yields the protein CASRGVVGELFF.

The table lists this clonotype with many counts. CDR3 bases: TGTGCCAGCAGTTTTGTGGCGGGAGGGCCCTCCTACGAGCAGTACTTC. Protein sequence: CASSFVAGGPSYEQYF. The V gene is TRBV28, the J gene TRBJ2-7; 9 nucleotides match TRBD2. Per germline, CDR1 MDHEN and CDR2 SYDVKM. CDR3 length: 16 amino acids. After removal of 3 bases from V and 0 bases from J, the junction contained 6 bases not matched to a gene.